This TCR beta chain appears in the sequencing data of a study of radiotherapy plus CTLA-4 blockade in lung cancer. The CDR3 spans 17 residues. CDR1 is SNHLY, CDR2 FYNNEI, per germline. V trimming: 1 base; J trimming: 1 base; junction bases outside the gene matches: 9. The assay was immunoSEQ multiplex PCR, and TCRdb's table has in-frame clones only and misses some. The sample lists over 60,000 clones, around 87% occurring once. This clone was counted once. This rearrangement joins TRBV2 to TRBJ2-5; 7 bases fit TRBD2. The source material was peripheral blood, sampled from a patient treated with radiotherapy plus ipilimumab. The source of this sequence is a human donor with non-small cell lung cancer that progressed on radiotherapy plus ipilimumab. Written as DNA, the CDR3 is TGTGCCAGCAGTGAAGGGAGCCTAGCGGCGTTCCAAGAGACCCAGTACTTC. This codes for CASSEGSLAAFQETQYF.